This passage covers 30 T cell receptor beta chains from one sample sequenced in a study of human T cells and chemical hapten exposure (dated by TCRdb to about 2021). The intended sense of this specimen's time point label: patch test 3, about 24 weeks after DPC sensitization. The meaning of the sample's treatment or condition label: therapeutic diphenylcyclopropenone sensitization with weekly scalp DPC. The library was produced with RACE. Sequencing was carried out with a NextSeq 500. The public reads were reanalyzed by TCRdb: fastp trimming at Q25, MiXCR alignment, in-frame beta chains only. One record per CDR3 amino acid sequence lists the most common genes and DNA. The sample data list some 110,000 distinct CDR3 sequences, and around 34% of these were observed just once. The ten largest make up about 2.7% of the sample. The source material was whole blood, sampled in connection with sensitization to the hapten diphenylcyclopropenone (DPC). Receptor source: a man in his forties with alopecia areata. Some clones in this sample may be carry-over from other donors' samples.

In its sample, this clonotype was seen a few times. The rearrangement joins TRBV7-2 to TRBJ2-5; 7 bases align to TRBD1. Trimming at V came to 5 bases and at J to 4 bases, leaving 7 bases not matched to a gene. The CDR3 length is 14 residues. CDR1 SGHTA and CDR2 FQGNSA come from the germline V gene. CDR3 protein: CASSPPTGVETQYF. The DNA of the CDR3 is TGTGCCAGCAGCCCCCCAACAGGGGTAGAGACCCAGTACTTC.

The CDR3 here is CASSRSSSGRAHEQYV. Written as DNA, the CDR3 is TGCGCCAGCAGCCGCAGTTCTAGCGGGAGGGCCCACGAGCAGTACGTC. The V call is TRBV4-3, the J call TRBJ2-7; 12 nucleotides align to TRBD2. The CDR3 sequence is 16 residues long. The germline V gene has CDR1 LGHNA and CDR2 YSLEER. V was clipped by 4 bases and J by 5 bases; unmatched bases: 9.

This clonotype has a count of ten or more. The chain combines TRBV20-1 with TRBJ2-3; D ambiguous. There are 14 residues in the CDR3. The germline gives CDR1 DFQATT, CDR2 SNEGSKA (reference sequence). The ends were cut back, 0 bases at V and 0 bases at J, with 7 bases in the middle. CDR3 DNA: TGCAGTGCTAGAGATCCCGGGAGCACAGATACGCAGTATTTT. Encoded protein: CSARDPGSTDTQYF.

The chain uses TRBV6-5 and TRBJ1-6, with D possibly TRBD1 on 5 matching bases. V was trimmed by 5 bases and J by 6 bases, leaving 11 bases between them. This CDR3 has 14 amino acids. CDR1 is MNHEY, CDR2 SVGAGI, per germline. Here the CDR3 DNA reads TGTGCCAGCAGTCTCCGGGGGAGTAATTCACCCCTCCACTTT. Its protein product is CASSLRGSNSPLHF.

This clonotype was recorded many times. The J gene is TRBJ2-1, the V gene TRBV6-1; the D is unclear. The germline V gene has CDR1 MNHNS and CDR2 SASEGT. The CDR3 runs 12 residues. The germline V and J ends were trimmed by 3 bases and 4 bases, with 4 bases remaining between them. CDR3 residues: CASSENYNEQFF. The CDR3 DNA reads as TGTGCCAGCAGTGAGAATTACAATGAGCAGTTCTTC.

In this sample, this clonotype turned up a few times. The CDR3 region has the DNA TGTGCCATCACAAGGGGGCCAGGCCAAGAGACCCAGTACTTC. This sequence encodes CAITRGPGQETQYF. The chain joins TRBV10-3 to TRBJ2-5; 7 positions agree with TRBD1. The junction had 6 bases not matched to a gene; V was cut back by 7 bases and J by 1 base. This CDR3 has 14 residues. Germline CDR1 is ENHRY and CDR2 is SYGVKD.

The gene calls are TRBV7-9 and TRBJ1-1; D may be TRBD1 (6 bases). The CDR3 covers 14 residues. The germline gives CDR1 SEHNR, CDR2 FQNEAQ (reference sequence). Between the trimmed V and J ends, which lost 5 bases and 5 bases, there was a span of 15 bases. CDR3 in DNA: TGTGCCAGCAGCCCACTGGTAGGGGGGACTGAAGCTTTCTTT. Its protein is CASSPLVGGTEAFF.

This clonotype has only a few counts. V usage is TRBV29-1 and J usage is TRBJ2-1, with 11 bases lining up with TRBD2. The CDR3 runs to 12 residues. Per germline, CDR1 SQVTM and CDR2 ANQGSEA. The CDR3 sequence is CSGTSGLGEQFF. The CDR3 DNA reads TGCAGTGGGACTAGCGGTCTTGGGGAGCAGTTCTTC.

The rearrangement uses TRBV6-2 or TRBV6-3 and TRBJ2-6, with D unresolved. The V end lost 6 bases, the J end lost 0 bases, and 6 bases lay between the germline ends. This CDR3 comprises 14 residues. Germline V gene sequence: CDR1 MNHEY, CDR2 SVGEGT. The DNA for the CDR3 is TGTGCCAGCAGCACTTACTCTGGGGCCAACGTCCTGACTTTC. Its translation: CASSTYSGANVLTF.

In this sample, this clonotype turned up a few times. This sequence joins TRBV20-1 and TRBJ2-4, with D uncertain. Germline V CDR1 and CDR2: DFQATT, SNEGSKA (reference sequence). The CDR3 consists of 12 residues. Trimming cost V 8 bases and J 2 bases, with 10 bases left between them. The CDR3 protein is CSPVGTKNIQYF. The CDR3 nucleotides are TGCAGTCCCGTAGGTACCAAAAACATTCAGTACTTC.

The chain links TRBV20-1 to TRBJ1-5; D remains ambiguous. The V end was cut by 0 bases, the J end by 0 bases, with 15 bases between. CDR1 is DFQATT, CDR2 SNEGSKA, per germline (reference sequence). CDR3 length equals 17 residues. In DNA form, the CDR3 reads TGCAGTGCTAGAGATCGGGCAGGCCCGTATAGCAATCAGCCCCAGCATTTT. This gives the protein CSARDRAGPYSNQPQHF.

The DNA of the CDR3 is TGCAGCGTTGTATGGACACGGGGAAGGCGGACTGAAGCTTTCTTT. It is translated as CSVVWTRGRRTEAFF. The rearrangement joins TRBV29-1 to TRBJ1-1; maybe TRBD1 (5 bases). Deletions cut 4 bases from V and 5 bases from J, with 20 bases between. This CDR3 contains 15 residues. CDR1 and CDR2 from the germline V gene are SQVTM and ANQGSEA.

This sequence joins TRBV12-3 or TRBV12-4 and TRBJ2-1; tentatively, D is TRBD1 (6 bases). V lost 7 bases to trimming and J lost 3 bases, with 22 bases between them. This CDR3 has 17 residues. This CDR3 reads CASTRGGGGACYNEQFF. CDR3 DNA: TGTGCCAGCACCAGGGGCGGAGGTGGGGCCTGCTACAATGAGCAGTTCTTC.

The rearrangement links TRBV29-1 to TRBJ1-1, with 8 bases lining up with TRBD1. The ends lost 5 bases at V and 1 base at J; junction bases unmatched: 6. CDR3 size: 14 residues. CDR1 and CDR2 from the germline V gene are SQVTM and ANQGSEA. This chain's CDR3 is CSVHRGGGNTEAFF. The CDR3 nucleotides read TGCAGCGTTCACAGGGGGGGGGGGAACACTGAAGCTTTCTTT. The variable domain in full, completed from reference TRBV29-1 and TRBJ1-1, reads SAVISQKPSRDICQRGTSLTIQCQVDSQVTMMFWYRQQPGQSLTLIATANQGSEATYESGFVIDKFPISRPNLTFSTLTVSNMSPEDSSIYLCSVHRGGGNTEAFFGQGTRLTVV.

This chain uses TRBV5-5 with TRBJ2-7; TRBD2 aligns across 8 bases. J gave up 7 bases and V 0 bases, and 9 bases lay outside the gene matches. Germline V gives CDR1 SGHKS, CDR2 YYEKEE (reference sequence). The CDR3 is 15 amino acids. The CDR3 sequence: CASSLGWDGRGEQYV. Here the CDR3 DNA reads TGTGCCAGCAGCTTGGGATGGGACGGGAGGGGAGAGCAGTACGTC.

The rearrangement links TRBV3-1 to TRBJ2-1; no firm D call. Germline values: CDR1 LGHDT, CDR2 YNNKEL (reference sequence). This CDR3 has 11 residues. V was cut by 1 base and J by 8 bases, with 3 bases left in between. The DNA of the CDR3 is TGTGCCAGCAGCCAAGTCTATGAGCAGTTCTTC. Translating gives CASSQVYEQFF.

The V and J genes are TRBV7-9 and TRBJ2-3; D perhaps matches TRBD1 (5 bases). CDR3 size: 15 residues. Trimming removed 5 bases from V and 0 bases from J, with 12 bases in between. Germline CDR1 SEHNR, CDR2 FQNEAQ (reference sequence). CDR3: CASSPRAGSTDTQYF. The CDR3 bases are TGTGCCAGCAGCCCCAGGGCCGGGAGCACAGATACGCAGTATTTT.

The chain employs TRBV9 and TRBJ2-2; 10 nucleotides align to TRBD2. The ends lost 4 bases at V and 4 bases at J; junction bases unmatched: 10. Germline V gene data show CDR1 as SGDLS and CDR2 as YYNGEE. This CDR3 contains 17 residues. The CDR3 here is CASSPLRLAGGTGELFF. DNA of the CDR3: TGTGCCAGCAGCCCCCTACGACTAGCGGGCGGCACCGGGGAGCTGTTTTTT.

The gene calls are TRBV20-1 and TRBJ2-7; tentatively, D is TRBD1 (6 bases). This CDR3 is built from 11 residues. V was clipped by 5 bases and J by 4 bases, with 9 bases between them. CDR1 and CDR2 (germline): DFQATT, SNEGSKA (reference sequence). In DNA, the CDR3 is TGCAGTGCTCTACAGGGTTACGAGCAGTACGTC. As protein: CSALQGYEQYV.

This rearrangement joins TRBV7-2 to TRBJ1-1; D uncertain. This CDR3 has 13 residues. The ends were cut back, 0 bases at V and 4 bases at J, with 6 bases in the middle. CDR1 and CDR2 (germline): SGHTA, FQGNSA. CDR3 residues: CASSLARGTEAFF. In DNA form, the CDR3 reads TGTGCCAGCAGCTTAGCACGGGGCACTGAAGCTTTCTTT. Full variable domain (rest looked up from reference TRBV7-2 and TRBJ1-1): GAGVSQSPSNKVTEKGKDVELRCDPISGHTALYWYRQSLGQGLEFLIYFQGNSAPDKSGLPSDRFSAERTGGSVSTLTIQRTQQEDSAVYLCASSLARGTEAFFGQGTRLTVV.

The CDR3 loop is CASSLNLPGNTIYF. The CDR3 nucleotides read TGTGCCAGCAGTTTAAACCTACCTGGAAACACCATATATTTT. This chain connects TRBV27 to TRBJ1-3; D uncertain. This CDR3 comprises 14 residues. In germline, CDR1 is MNHEY, CDR2 SMNVEV (reference sequence). V was clipped by 2 bases and J by 2 bases, with 7 bases between them.

The V call is TRBV5-1, the J call TRBJ2-3; 7 bases match TRBD1. The CDR3 sequence is 18 residues long. V gave up 4 bases and J gave up 0 bases; unmatched junction bases: 14. Germline V gives CDR1 SGHRS, CDR2 YFSETQ. This CDR3 is CASSGAGTGTDSTDTQYF. The CDR3 DNA is TGCGCCAGCAGCGGGGCAGGAACGGGGACAGACAGCACAGATACGCAGTATTTT.

The sample holds a few counts of this clonotype. The chain is built from TRBV2 and TRBJ1-1; the D is unclear. The germline V gene has CDR1 SNHLY and CDR2 FYNNEI. CDR3 size: 14 residues. V lost 7 bases to trimming and J lost 4 bases, with 16 bases between them. The CDR3 nucleotides read TGTGCCAGCATTCGGACGGCAAGTTCCACTGAAGCTTTCTTT. Translating it yields CASIRTASSTEAFF.

J is TRBJ2-3 and V is TRBV11-3; D is unresolved. In germline, CDR1 is SGHNT, CDR2 YENEEA. Trimming pared 4 bases from V and 0 bases from J, leaving 11 bases between. The CDR3 is 15 residues long. The chain's CDR3 is CASSSPVFSTDTQYF. The CDR3 DNA reads as TGTGCCAGCAGCTCCCCGGTATTTAGCACAGATACGCAGTATTTT. Full variable domain (remainder filled in from reference TRBV11-3 and TRBJ2-3): EAGVVQSPRYKIIEKKQPVAFWCNPISGHNTLYWYLQNLGQGPELLIRYENEEAVDDSQLPKDRFSAERLKGVDSTLKIQPAELGDSAVYLCASSSPVFSTDTQYFGPGTRLTVL.

V is TRBV12-3 or TRBV12-4 and J is TRBJ1-1; D uncertain. This CDR3 is 10 amino acids long. Trimming pared 6 bases from V and 5 bases from J, leaving 4 bases between. CDR3 sequence: CASRRTEAFF. The CDR3 DNA is TGTGCCAGCAGAAGGACTGAAGCTTTCTTT.

This clonotype was observed a few times. The rearrangement links TRBV6-5 to TRBJ2-7; D not resolved. The V and J ends lost 4 bases and 3 bases respectively, with 16 bases between them. From germline, CDR1 is MNHEY and CDR2 SVGAGI. There are 15 residues in the CDR3. The chain's CDR3 is CASSSLMSPHYEQYF. CDR3 DNA sequence: TGTGCCAGCAGTTCCTTAATGTCCCCACACTACGAGCAGTACTTC.

V and J are TRBV20-1 and TRBJ1-5; D remains ambiguous. Deletions cut 5 bases from V and 2 bases from J, with 7 bases between. The CDR3 covers 12 residues. Germline V gives CDR1 DFQATT, CDR2 SNEGSKA (reference sequence). The CDR3, as DNA: TGCAGTGCTCGGAGGGGCAATCAGCCCCAGCATTTT. Its protein product is CSARRGNQPQHF.

The chain couples TRBV11-1 to TRBJ2-7; 7 bases map to TRBD2. The length of the CDR3 is 14 residues. V shed 1 base and J 4 bases; nucleotides not matched to a gene: 4. CDR1 and CDR2 from the germline V gene are SGHAT and FQDESV (reference sequence). In DNA form, the CDR3 reads TGTGCCAGCAGCTTAGGGCTAGCGGATTACGAGCAGTACTTC. It codes for CASSLGLADYEQYF.

V is TRBV27 and J is TRBJ2-7, with 8 bases that match TRBD1. Germline V gives CDR1 MNHEY, CDR2 SMNVEV (reference sequence). The CDR3 is 15 amino acids. With V trimmed by 1 base and J by 3 bases, 5 bases remained unmatched. CDR3 in DNA: TGTGCCAGCAGTTTATTCCCAGGGGGCATCTACGAGCAGTACTTC. This encodes CASSLFPGGIYEQYF.

This clonotype was observed a few times. The V and J genes are TRBV20-1 and TRBJ2-1; D tentatively reads TRBD1 or TRBD2 (6 bases each). This CDR3 is built from 15 residues. V was trimmed by 1 base and J by 3 bases, leaving 13 bases between them. Germline CDR1 and CDR2: DFQATT and SNEGSKA (reference sequence). In DNA, the CDR3 is TGCAGTGCTAGAGGAGGCAGGGGAGGCTACAATGAGCAGTTCTTC. Its translation: CSARGGRGGYNEQFF.